This T cell receptor beta chain is from a study of OX40 agonist ivuxolimab in advanced cancers. Generated by immunoSEQ multiplex PCR, the TCRdb table keeps only in-frame clones and is missing some. Found here are roughly 93,000 clones, about 92% of them singletons; the top ten hold around 0.5%. This clone has only a few counts. Germline loops: CDR1 SGHNT, CDR2 YYREEE (reference sequence). V lost 6 bases and J lost 7; bases outside the gene matches: 7. CDR3 size: 14 residues. The chain couples TRBV5-4 to TRBJ1-4; TRBD1 agrees at 9 bases. The TCR was taken from an adult with an advanced solid tumor such as melanoma, head and neck, liver or kidney cancer. This sample comprised CD4+ or CD8+ T cells sorted from blood, obtained in a trial of the OX40 agonist ivuxolimab. The CDR3 region has the DNA TGTGCCAGCATCCAACAGGGGGCGCGTGAAAAACTGTTTTTT. The encoded protein is CASIQQGAREKLFF.